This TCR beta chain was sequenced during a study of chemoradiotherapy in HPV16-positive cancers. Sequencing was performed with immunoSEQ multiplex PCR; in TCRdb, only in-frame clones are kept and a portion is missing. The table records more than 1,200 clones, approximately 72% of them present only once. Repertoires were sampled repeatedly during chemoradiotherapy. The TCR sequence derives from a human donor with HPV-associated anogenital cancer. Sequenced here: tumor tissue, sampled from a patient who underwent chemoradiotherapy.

CDR3 residues: CASSVDGGTGSVEQYF. In DNA, the CDR3 is TGTGCCAGCAGCGTAGATGGCGGGACAGGGTCCGTCGAGCAGTACTTC. The rearrangement uses TRBV9 and TRBJ2-7; 9 bases are a match to TRBD1. V trimming: 0 bases; J trimming: 6 bases; junction bases outside the gene matches: 10. The CDR3 contains 16 residues. Germline V lookup: CDR1 SGDLS, CDR2 YYNGEE.